The entry below gives a single TCR beta chain sequence along with its context. The data originate from a study of response to subunit inactivated influenza vaccine. This CDR3 contains 14 residues. V was trimmed by 4 bases and J by 8 bases, leaving 18 bases between them. The V gene's germline CDR1 is SGHRS and CDR2 YFSETQ. TCRdb reprocessed the RT-PCR reads with MiXCR, giving one entry per CDR3 protein. This table holds about 570,000 distinct CDR3 sequences, 10% to 12% found once. These data were also filed under a second study, of T cells expressing NK-cell markers. That study reports: UMIs accompanied the 5'RACE template switching by which TCR beta cDNA was made. Sorted CD3+CD56-NKG2C+, CD3+CD56+NKG2C+ and CD3+CD56+NKG2C- T cells supplied the TCR beta repertoires. Among a handful of donors, these clonotypes also ranked first in the CD3+CD56-NKG2C+ fraction.

The source material was PBMCs from blood, sampled on the day of vaccination. J is TRBJ1-2 and V is TRBV5-1, with a weak D call TRBD1 (5 bases). This TCR was sampled from a man in his forties or fifties who received an inactivated influenza vaccine. The CDR3 DNA reads TGCGCCAGCAGCCCACAGCCCAGGGATGACGGCTACACCTTC. It translates to CASSPQPRDDGYTF.